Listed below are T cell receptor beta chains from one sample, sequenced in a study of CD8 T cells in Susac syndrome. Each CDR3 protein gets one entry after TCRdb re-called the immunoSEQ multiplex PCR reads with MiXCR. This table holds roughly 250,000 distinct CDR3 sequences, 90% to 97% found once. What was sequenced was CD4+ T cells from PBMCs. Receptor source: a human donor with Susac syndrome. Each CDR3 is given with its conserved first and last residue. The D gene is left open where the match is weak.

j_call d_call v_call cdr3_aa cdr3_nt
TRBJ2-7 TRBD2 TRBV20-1 CSASPAASGSIYEQYF TGCAGTGCTAGCCCGGCGGCTAGCGGGAGTATCTACGAGCAGTACTTC
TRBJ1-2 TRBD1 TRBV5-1 CASSTGQGNGYTF TGCGCCAGCAGTACGGGACAGGGGAATGGCTACACCTTC
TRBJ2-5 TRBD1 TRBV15 CATSRAGTAIETQYF TGTGCCACCAGCAGGGCCGGGACAGCTATCGAGACCCAGTACTTC
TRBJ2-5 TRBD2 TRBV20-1 CSAGTSGQETQYF TGCAGTGCCGGGACTAGCGGCCAAGAGACCCAGTACTTC
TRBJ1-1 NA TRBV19 CASSRVTLDAEAFF TGTGCCAGTAGTCGTGTCACCCTGGACGCTGAAGCTTTCTTT
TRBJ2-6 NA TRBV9 CASSVPTGANVLTF TGTGCCAGCAGCGTGCCAACAGGGGCCAACGTCCTGACTTTC
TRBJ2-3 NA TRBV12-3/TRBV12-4 CASSSPGLDTQYF TGTGCCAGCAGTTCTCCTGGGTTAGATACGCAGTATTTT
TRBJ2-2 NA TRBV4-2 CASSQDVTGELFF TGTGCCAGCAGCCAAGACGTCACCGGGGAGCTGTTTTTT
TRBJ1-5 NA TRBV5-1 CASSLDSSYSNQPQHF TGCGCCAGCAGCTTGGATTCCAGCTATAGCAATCAGCCCCAGCATTTT
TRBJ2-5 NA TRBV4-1 CASSPLFPGIGETQYF TGCGCCAGCAGCCCCCTGTTTCCGGGAATCGGAGAGACCCAGTACTTC
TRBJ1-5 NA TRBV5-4 CASSKRGSNQPQHF TGTGCCAGCAGTAAAAGGGGGAGCAATCAGCCCCAGCATTTT
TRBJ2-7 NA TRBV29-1 CSVRGPLYEQYF TGCAGCGTTCGGGGTCCGCTCTACGAGCAGTACTTC
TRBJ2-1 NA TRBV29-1 CSGVTEALEQFF TGCAGCGGGGTCACGGAGGCCCTTGAGCAGTTCTTC
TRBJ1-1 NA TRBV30 CAWGSIYTEAFF TGTGCCTGGGGGTCTATCTACACTGAAGCTTTCTTT
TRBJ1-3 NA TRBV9 CASSVGGTGNTIYF TGTGCCAGCAGCGTAGGAGGGACGGGAAACACCATATATTTT
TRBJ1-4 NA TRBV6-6 CASSYSEKLFF TGTGCCAGCAGTTACTCCGAAAAACTGTTTTTT
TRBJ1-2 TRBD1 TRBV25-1 CASRPDRGNGYTF TGTGCCAGCAGACCGGACAGGGGTAACGGCTACACCTTC